The T cell receptor (beta chain) under discussion was sequenced for a study of neurological immune-mediated disorders. The ends lost 0 bases at V and 4 bases at J; junction bases unmatched: 5. Germline V gene sequence: CDR1 DFQATT, CDR2 SNEGSKA (reference sequence). The CDR3 loop spans 15 amino acids. This clonotype was detected many times. Its target is unknown. Study conclusions and caveats: When grouped phylogenetically, the repertoires of 18 of the 34 multiple sclerosis patients fell together in one related-CDR3 cluster, which is a possible signature. None of the CDR3 amino acid sequences in expanded clones turned up in more than one subject, which points to private repertoires in all groups.

The time point here: longitudinal time-point 1 (baseline). Preparation of the unsorted libraries drew on 2 million PBMCs stored at -80 C. The cDNA came from 5'RACE with 10-nucleotide random UMIs. TCRdb re-called the 5' RACE reads with MiXCR, one entry per CDR3 protein. In the table there are 35,000 to 45,000 distinct CDR3 sequences, under 4% of which are singletons. This chain links TRBV20-1 with TRBJ2-4, with 8 bases fitting TRBD2. The receptor's source is a woman aged 60-70 years with multiple sclerosis. What was sequenced was PBMCs. The CDR3 spells CSARDAGGGKNIQYF. CDR3 nucleotide sequence: TGCAGTGCTAGAGATGCGGGGGGCGGGAAAAACATTCAGTACTTC.